This is a list of T cell receptor beta chains from one sample in a study of T cell changes during pregnancy in multiple sclerosis. Only in-frame clones appear in the TCRdb table, and some are missing; sequencing was by immunoSEQ multiplex PCR. The top ten clones hold roughly 0.13% of a sample with about 75,000 clones, approximately 95% of them seen once. The sequencing here drew on CD4+ T cells from peripheral blood mononuclear cells, taken after pregnancy. The receptors here all came from a female donor with multiple sclerosis, enrolled in a pregnancy study. The CDR3 runs from the conserved cysteine through the conserved F or W.

v_call: TRBV5-1
cdr3_aa: CASSLVNLAGGDESSYNEQFF

v_call: TRBV5-8
cdr3_aa: CASSLGDSENEKLFF

v_call: TRBV9
cdr3_aa: CASSPRERGRNEQFF

v_call: TRBV9
cdr3_aa: CASSVSAGGEETQYF

v_call: TRBV18
cdr3_aa: CASSPDPGYEQYF

v_call: TRBV28
cdr3_aa: CASSLGLAQGDTQYF

v_call: TRBV7-8
cdr3_aa: CASSSVDSSNTEAFF

v_call: TRBV7-9
cdr3_aa: CASSPQRDQPQHF

v_call: TRBV19
cdr3_aa: CASSGPGQFYSNQPQHF

v_call: TRBV6-1
cdr3_aa: CASSGRDSLSGADEAFF

v_call: TRBV5-1
cdr3_aa: CASSLQGFSYEQYF

v_call: TRBV10-3
cdr3_aa: CAISRTSGYSTDTQYF

v_call: TRBV5-1
cdr3_aa: CASSFQTSGPRGDTQYF

v_call: TRBV19
cdr3_aa: CASSIRGQGMTTLEQYF